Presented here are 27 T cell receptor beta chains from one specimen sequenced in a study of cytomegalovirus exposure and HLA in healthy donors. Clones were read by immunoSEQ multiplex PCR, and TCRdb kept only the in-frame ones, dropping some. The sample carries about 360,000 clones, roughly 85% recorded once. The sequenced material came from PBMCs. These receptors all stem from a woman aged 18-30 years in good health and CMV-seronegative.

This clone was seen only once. The DNA of the CDR3 is TGTGCCAGCCAGGGAGGAAGGAATGAAAAACTGTTTTTT. It translates to CASQGGRNEKLFF. The chain uses TRBV2 and TRBJ1-4; the D gene is possibly TRBD1 (5 bases). V was shortened by 8 bases and J by 5 bases, with 12 bases between the two germline ends. The CDR3 extends over 13 amino acids. The germline CDR1 and CDR2 sequences are SNHLY and FYNNEI.

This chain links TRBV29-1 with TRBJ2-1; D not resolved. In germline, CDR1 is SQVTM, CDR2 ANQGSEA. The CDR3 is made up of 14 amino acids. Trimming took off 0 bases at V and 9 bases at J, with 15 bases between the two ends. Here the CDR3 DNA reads TGCAGCGTTGAAGATCCTAATCGTCCTTCTGAGCAGTTCTTC. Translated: CSVEDPNRPSEQFF.

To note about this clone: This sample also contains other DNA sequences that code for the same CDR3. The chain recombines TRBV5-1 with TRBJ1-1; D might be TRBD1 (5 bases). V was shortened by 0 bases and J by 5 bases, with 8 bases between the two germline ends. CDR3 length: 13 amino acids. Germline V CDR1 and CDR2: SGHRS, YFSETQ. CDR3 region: CASSLGGATEAFF. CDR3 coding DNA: TGCGCCAGCAGCTTGGGTGGGGCAACTGAAGCTTTCTTT.

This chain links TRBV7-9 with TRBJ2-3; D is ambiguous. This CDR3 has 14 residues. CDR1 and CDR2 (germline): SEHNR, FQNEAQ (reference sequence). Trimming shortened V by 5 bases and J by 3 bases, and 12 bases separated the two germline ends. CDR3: CASSPRDGTDTQYF. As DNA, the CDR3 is TGTGCCAGCAGCCCCAGAGACGGGACAGATACGCAGTATTTT.

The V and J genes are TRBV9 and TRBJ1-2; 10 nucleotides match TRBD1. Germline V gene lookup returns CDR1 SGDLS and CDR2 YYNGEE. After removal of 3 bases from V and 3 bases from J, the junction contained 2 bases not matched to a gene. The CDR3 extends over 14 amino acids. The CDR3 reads CASSAGQGDYGYTF. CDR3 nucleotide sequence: TGTGCCAGCAGCGCAGGACAGGGGGACTATGGCTACACCTTC.

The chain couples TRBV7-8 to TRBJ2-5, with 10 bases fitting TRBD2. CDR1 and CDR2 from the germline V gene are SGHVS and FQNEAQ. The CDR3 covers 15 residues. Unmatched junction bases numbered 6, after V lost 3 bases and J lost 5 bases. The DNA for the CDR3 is TGTGCCAGCAGCTTTCACAGCGGGGGGGTTGAGACCCAGTACTTC. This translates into CASSFHSGGVETQYF.

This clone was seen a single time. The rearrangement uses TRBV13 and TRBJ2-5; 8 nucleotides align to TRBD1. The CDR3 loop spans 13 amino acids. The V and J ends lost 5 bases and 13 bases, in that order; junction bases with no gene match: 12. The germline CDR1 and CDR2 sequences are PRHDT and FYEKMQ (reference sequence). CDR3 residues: CASSHRQGPNLYF. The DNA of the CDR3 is TGTGCCAGCAGCCATAGACAGGGGCCCAACCTGTACTTC.

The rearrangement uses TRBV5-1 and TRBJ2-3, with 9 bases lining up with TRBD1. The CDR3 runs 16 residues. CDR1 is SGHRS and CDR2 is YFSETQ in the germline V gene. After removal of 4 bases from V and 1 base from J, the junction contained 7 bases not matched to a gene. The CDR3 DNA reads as TGCGCCAGCAGCGAGGGACAGGGTCTGGGCACAGATACGCAGTATTTT. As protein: CASSEGQGLGTDTQYF.

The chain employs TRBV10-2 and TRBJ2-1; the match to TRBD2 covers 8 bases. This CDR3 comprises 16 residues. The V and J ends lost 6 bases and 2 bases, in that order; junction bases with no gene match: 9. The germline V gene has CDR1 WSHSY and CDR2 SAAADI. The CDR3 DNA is TGCGCCAGCAGCAGTAGGCGGGAGGTCCCCTACAATGAGCAGTTCTTC. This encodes CASSSRREVPYNEQFF.

In nucleotides, the CDR3 is TGTGCCAGCAGTGATACACAGGGAGCCAATTCACCCCTCCACTTT. This encodes CASSDTQGANSPLHF. The rearrangement links TRBV2 to TRBJ1-6; the D gene is possibly TRBD1 (6 bases). The germline V and J ends were trimmed by 3 bases and 7 bases, with 13 bases remaining between them. CDR1 is SNHLY, CDR2 FYNNEI, per germline. The CDR3 is 15 amino acids.

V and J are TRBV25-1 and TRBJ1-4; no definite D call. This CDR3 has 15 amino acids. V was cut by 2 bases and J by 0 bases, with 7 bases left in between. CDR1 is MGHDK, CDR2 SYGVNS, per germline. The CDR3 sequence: CASSEVATTNEKLFF. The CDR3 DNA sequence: TGTGCCAGCAGTGAAGTGGCCACAACTAATGAAAAACTGTTTTTT.

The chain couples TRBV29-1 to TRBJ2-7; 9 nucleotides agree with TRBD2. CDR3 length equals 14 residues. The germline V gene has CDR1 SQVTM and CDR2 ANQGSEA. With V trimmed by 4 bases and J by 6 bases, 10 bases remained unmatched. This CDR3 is CSVAISGSRGEQYF. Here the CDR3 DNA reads TGCAGCGTTGCCATTAGCGGGAGCAGAGGCGAGCAGTACTTC.

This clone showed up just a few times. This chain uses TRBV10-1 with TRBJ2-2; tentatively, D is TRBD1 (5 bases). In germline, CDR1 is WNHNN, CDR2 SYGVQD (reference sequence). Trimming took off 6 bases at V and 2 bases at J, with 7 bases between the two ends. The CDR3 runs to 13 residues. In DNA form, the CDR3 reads TGCGCCAGCAGGGACACCAACACCGGGGAGCTGTTTTTT. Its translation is CASRDTNTGELFF.

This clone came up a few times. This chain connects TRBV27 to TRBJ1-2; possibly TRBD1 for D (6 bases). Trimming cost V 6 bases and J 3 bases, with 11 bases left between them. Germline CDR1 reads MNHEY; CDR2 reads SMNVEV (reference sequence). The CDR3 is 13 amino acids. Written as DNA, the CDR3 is TGTGCCAGCAGATTCAACAGGGACTATGGCTACACCTTC. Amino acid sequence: CASRFNRDYGYTF.

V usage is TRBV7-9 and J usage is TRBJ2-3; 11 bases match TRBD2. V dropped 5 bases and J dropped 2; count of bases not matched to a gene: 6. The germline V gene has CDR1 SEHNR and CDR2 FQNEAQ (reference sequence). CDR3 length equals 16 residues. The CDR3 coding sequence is TGTGCCAGCAGCAGGTTAGCGGGGGGGCCCACAGATACGCAGTATTTT. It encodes CASSRLAGGPTDTQYF. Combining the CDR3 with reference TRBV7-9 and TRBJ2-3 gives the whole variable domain DTGVSQNPRHKITKRGQNVTFRCDPISEHNRLYWYRQTLGQGPEFLTYFQNEAQLEKSRLLSDRFSAERPKGSFSTLEIQRTEQGDSAMYLCASSRLAGGPTDTQYFGPGTRLTVL.

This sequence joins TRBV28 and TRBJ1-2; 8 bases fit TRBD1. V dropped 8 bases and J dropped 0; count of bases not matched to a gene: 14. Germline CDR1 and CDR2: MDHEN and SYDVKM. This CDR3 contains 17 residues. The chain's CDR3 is CASSAARGLDPNYGYTF. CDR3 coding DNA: TGTGCCAGCTCGGCGGCCAGGGGGCTCGACCCTAACTATGGCTACACCTTC.

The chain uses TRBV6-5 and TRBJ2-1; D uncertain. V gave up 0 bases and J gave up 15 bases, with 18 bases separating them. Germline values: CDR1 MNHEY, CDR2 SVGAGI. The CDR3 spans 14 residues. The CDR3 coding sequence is TGTGCCAGCAGTTACTCCTCCACAGTCCCCATGCCGTTCTTC. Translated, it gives CASSYSSTVPMPFF.

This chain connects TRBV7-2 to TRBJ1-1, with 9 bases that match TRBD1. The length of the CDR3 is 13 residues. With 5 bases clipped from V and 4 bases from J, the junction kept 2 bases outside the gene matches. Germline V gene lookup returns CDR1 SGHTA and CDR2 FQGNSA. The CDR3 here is CASSQDRGTEAFF. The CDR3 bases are TGTGCCAGCAGCCAGGACAGGGGCACTGAAGCTTTCTTT.

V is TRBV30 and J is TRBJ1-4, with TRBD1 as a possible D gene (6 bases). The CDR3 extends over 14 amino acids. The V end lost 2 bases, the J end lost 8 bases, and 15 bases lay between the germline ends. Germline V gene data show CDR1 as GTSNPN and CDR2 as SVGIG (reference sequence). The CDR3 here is CAWSRGGGGEKLFF. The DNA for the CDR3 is TGTGCCTGGAGTCGTGGAGGGGGAGGGGAAAAACTGTTTTTT.

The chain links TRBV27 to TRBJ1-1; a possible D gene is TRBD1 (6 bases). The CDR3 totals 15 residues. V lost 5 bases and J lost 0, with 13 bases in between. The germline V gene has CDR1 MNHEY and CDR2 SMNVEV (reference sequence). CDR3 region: CASSPRTDMNTEAFF. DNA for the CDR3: TGTGCCAGCAGTCCAAGGACAGATATGAACACTGAAGCTTTCTTT.

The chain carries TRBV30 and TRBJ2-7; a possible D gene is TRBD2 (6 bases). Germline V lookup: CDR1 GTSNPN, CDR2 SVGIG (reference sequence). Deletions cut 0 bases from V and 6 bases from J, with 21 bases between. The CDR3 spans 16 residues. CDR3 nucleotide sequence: TGTGCCTGGAGTGTCTGTGGGGACTTTCTTTTCTGCGAGCAGTACTTC. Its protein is CAWSVCGDFLFCEQYF.

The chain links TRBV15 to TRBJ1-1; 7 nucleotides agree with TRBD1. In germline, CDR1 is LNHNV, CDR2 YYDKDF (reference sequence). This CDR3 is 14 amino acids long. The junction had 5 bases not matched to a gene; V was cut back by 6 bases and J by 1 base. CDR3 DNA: TGTGCCACCAGAAGACAGGGCACGAACACTGAAGCTTTCTTT. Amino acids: CATRRQGTNTEAFF. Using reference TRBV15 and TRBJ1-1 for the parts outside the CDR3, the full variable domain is DAMVIQNPRYQVTQFGKPVTLSCSQTLNHNVMYWYQQKSSQAPKLLFHYYDKDFNNEADTPDNFQSRRPNTSFCFLDIRSPGLGDTAMYLCATRRQGTNTEAFFGQGTRLTVV.

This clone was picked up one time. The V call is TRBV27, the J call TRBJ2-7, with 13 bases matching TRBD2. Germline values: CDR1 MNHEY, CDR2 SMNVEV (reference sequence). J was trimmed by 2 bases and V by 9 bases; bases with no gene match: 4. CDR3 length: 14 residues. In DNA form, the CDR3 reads TGTGCCAGTGGGGGGACTAGCGGGACCTACGAGCAGTACTTC. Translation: CASGGTSGTYEQYF.

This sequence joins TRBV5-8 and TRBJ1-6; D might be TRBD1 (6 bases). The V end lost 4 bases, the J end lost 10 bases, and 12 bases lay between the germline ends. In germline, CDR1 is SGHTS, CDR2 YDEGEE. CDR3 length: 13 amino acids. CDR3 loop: CASSERTVSPLHF. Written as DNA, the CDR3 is TGTGCCAGCAGCGAACGGACAGTGTCACCCCTCCACTTT.

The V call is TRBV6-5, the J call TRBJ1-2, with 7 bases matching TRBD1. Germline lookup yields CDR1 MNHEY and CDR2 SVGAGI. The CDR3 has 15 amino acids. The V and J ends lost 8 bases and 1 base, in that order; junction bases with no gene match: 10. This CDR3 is CASSGTDGRNYGYTF. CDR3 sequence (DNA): TGTGCCAGCTCCGGGACAGACGGCCGTAACTATGGCTACACCTTC.

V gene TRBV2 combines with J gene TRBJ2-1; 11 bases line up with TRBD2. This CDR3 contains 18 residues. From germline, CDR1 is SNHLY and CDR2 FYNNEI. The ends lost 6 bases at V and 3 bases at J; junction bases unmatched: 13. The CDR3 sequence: CASSPEYSGGAFYNEQFF. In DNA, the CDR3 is TGTGCCAGCAGCCCTGAGTATAGCGGGGGGGCATTCTACAATGAGCAGTTCTTC. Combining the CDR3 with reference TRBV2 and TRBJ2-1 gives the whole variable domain EPEVTQTPSHQVTQMGQEVILRCVPISNHLYFYWYRQILGQKVEFLVSFYNNEISEKSEIFDDQFSVERPDGSNFTLKIRSTKLEDSAMYFCASSPEYSGGAFYNEQFFGPGTRLTVL.

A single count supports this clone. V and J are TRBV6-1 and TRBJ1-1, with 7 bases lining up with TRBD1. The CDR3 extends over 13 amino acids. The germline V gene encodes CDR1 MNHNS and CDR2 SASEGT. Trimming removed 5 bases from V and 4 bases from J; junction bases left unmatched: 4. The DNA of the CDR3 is TGTGCCAGCAGTCAACAGGGGAGCACTGAAGCTTTCTTT. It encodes CASSQQGSTEAFF.